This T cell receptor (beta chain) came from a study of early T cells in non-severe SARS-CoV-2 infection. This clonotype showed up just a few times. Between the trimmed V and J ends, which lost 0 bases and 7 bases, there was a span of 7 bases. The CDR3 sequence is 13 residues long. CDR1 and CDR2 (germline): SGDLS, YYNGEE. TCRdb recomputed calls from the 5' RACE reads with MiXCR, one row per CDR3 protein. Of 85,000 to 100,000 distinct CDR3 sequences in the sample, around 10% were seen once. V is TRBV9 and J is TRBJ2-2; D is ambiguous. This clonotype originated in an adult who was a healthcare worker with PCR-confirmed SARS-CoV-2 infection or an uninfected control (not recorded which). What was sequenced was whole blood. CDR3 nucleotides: TGTGCCAGCAGCGTAGATGGGATCGGGGAGCTGTTTTTT. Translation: CASSVDGIGELFF.